Listed here are 27 T cell receptor beta chains from one sample, sequenced in a study of glioma-infiltrating T cells after dendritic cell vaccination. The protocol was immunoSEQ multiplex PCR, while the TCRdb copy is restricted to in-frame clones and leaves out a portion. This sample has about 64,000 clones; 80% to 85% occur once, and the top ten carry about 9%. The sample here was blood, taken before dendritic cell vaccination. The source of these receptors is a human donor with glioblastoma.

As DNA, the CDR3 is TGTGCCAGTAGTGCAACTAGCCGCCTTAGTACGCAGTATTTT. Translation: CASSATSRLSTQYF. The chain couples TRBV19 to TRBJ2-3; TRBD2 is a possible D gene (6 bases). CDR1 LNHDA and CDR2 SQIVND come from the germline V gene (reference sequence). CDR3 length: 14 residues. V was shortened by 5 bases and J by 8 bases, with 17 bases between the two germline ends.

The chain employs TRBV2 and TRBJ2-7; 8 bases agree with TRBD2. From germline, CDR1 is SNHLY and CDR2 FYNNEI. V shed 5 bases and J 9 bases; nucleotides not matched to a gene: 6. CDR3 size: 12 residues. The CDR3 nucleotides are TGTGCCAGCAGTCTTGGGGGACTAGGGCAGTACTTC. This gives the protein CASSLGGLGQYF.

This sequence joins TRBV6-1 and TRBJ1-2, with no clear D. There are 11 residues in the CDR3. Trimming removed 3 bases from V and 10 bases from J, with 9 bases in between. The germline gives CDR1 MNHNS, CDR2 SASEGT. The CDR3 nucleotides are TGTGCCAGCAGTGAGTCCGGTGCCTACACCTTC. This codes for CASSESGAYTF.

This chain links TRBV5-4 with TRBJ1-3; no firm D call. Germline CDR1 is SGHNT and CDR2 is YYREEE (reference sequence). The CDR3 loop spans 15 amino acids. V gave up 4 bases and J gave up 0 bases, with 11 bases separating them. In DNA form, the CDR3 reads TGTGCCAGCAGCCTCGGGATCGCCTCTGGAAACACCATATATTTT. Protein: CASSLGIASGNTIYF.

This chain uses TRBV11-2 with TRBJ1-3, with 7 bases aligning to TRBD1. Trimming took 5 bases from V and 2 from J; bases not matched to a gene: 6. The CDR3 runs 15 residues. CDR1 SGHAT and CDR2 FQNNGV come from the germline V gene. The CDR3 region is CASSAGTVTGNTIYF. The DNA for the CDR3 is TGTGCCAGCAGCGCCGGGACAGTCACTGGAAACACCATATATTTT.

The chain uses TRBV5-8 and TRBJ1-1, with D maybe TRBD1 (6 bases). Germline V gene sequence: CDR1 SGHTS, CDR2 YDEGEE. Trimming cost V 5 bases and J 1 base, with 12 bases left between them. This CDR3 contains 14 residues. The CDR3 reads CASSRGSPNTEAFF. The DNA of the CDR3 is TGTGCCAGCAGTAGGGGGTCCCCGAACACTGAAGCTTTCTTT. Supplemented by reference TRBV5-8 and TRBJ1-1, the full variable domain reads EAGVTQSPTHLIKTRGQQATLRCSPISGHTSVYWYQQALGLGLQFLLWYDEGEERNRGNFPPRFSGRQFPNYSSELNVNALELEDSALYLCASSRGSPNTEAFFGQGTRLTVV.

In this sample, this clone is medium-sized. The chain uses TRBV6-4 and TRBJ2-5; D is unresolved. The length of the CDR3 is 13 residues. Trimming took 6 bases from V and 3 from J, leaving 11 bases between them. Per germline, CDR1 MRHNA and CDR2 SNTAGT. The CDR3 here is CASSPKAEETQYF. Here the CDR3 DNA reads TGTGCCAGCAGCCCCAAGGCGGAAGAGACCCAGTACTTC.

The count of this clone is one. The chain uses TRBV12-2 and TRBJ2-7; the tabulated D call, TRBD2, remains unverified against the DNA. TRBV12-2 is reported as a pseudogene. There are 16 residues in the CDR3. The CDR3 protein is CASRLAASGGTYEQYF. The CDR3 DNA reads as TGTGCAAGTCGCTTAGCCGCCAGCGGGGGGACCTACGAGCAGTACTTC.

In this sample, this clone turned up a few times. The chain couples TRBV29-1 to TRBJ2-7, with 8 nucleotides matching TRBD1. V lost 1 base and J lost 0; bases outside the gene matches: 11. Germline values: CDR1 SQVTM, CDR2 ANQGSEA. The CDR3 runs to 17 residues. CDR3 nucleotides: TGCAGCGTTGAAGCGTTTGGGACCGGACAGGGCTCCTACGAGCAGTACTTC. It is translated as CSVEAFGTGQGSYEQYF.

The V gene is TRBV5-1, the J gene TRBJ1-1; TRBD1 matches at 9 bases. The V gene's germline CDR1 is SGHRS and CDR2 YFSETQ. V dropped 4 bases and J dropped 4; count of bases not matched to a gene: 11. This CDR3 has 16 residues. CDR3 DNA sequence: TGCGCCAGCAGCGTACATCCGGGACAGGGAGTCACTGAAGCTTTCTTT. Amino acid sequence: CASSVHPGQGVTEAFF.

The V and J genes are TRBV4-2 and TRBJ2-1; 8 nucleotides match TRBD2. J gave up 9 bases and V 0 bases, and 13 bases lay outside the gene matches. The CDR3 loop spans 17 amino acids. Germline lookup yields CDR1 LGHNA and CDR2 YNFKEQ. The CDR3 sequence: CASSQEPGLAHVGEQFF. The DNA for the CDR3 is TGTGCCAGCAGCCAAGAGCCCGGACTAGCCCACGTGGGTGAGCAGTTCTTC.

This clone was counted only a few times. This chain uses TRBV2 with TRBJ2-2, with 10 bases lining up with TRBD2. The germline V gene encodes CDR1 SNHLY and CDR2 FYNNEI. This CDR3 comprises 18 residues. V trimming: 0 bases; J trimming: 3 bases; junction bases outside the gene matches: 7. The CDR3 DNA reads TGTGCCAGCAGTGAAGCGAGGCTAGCGGGGGATTACACCGGGGAGCTGTTTTTT. It codes for CASSEARLAGDYTGELFF.

The chain employs TRBV28 and TRBJ1-4; D is perhaps TRBD1 (5 bases). This CDR3 comprises 14 residues. CDR1 is MDHEN, CDR2 SYDVKM, per germline. V lost 8 bases to trimming and J lost 8 bases, with 18 bases between them. CDR3 loop: CASGSGAAGEKLFF. The CDR3 DNA reads TGTGCCAGCGGGAGTGGGGCGGCGGGGGAAAAACTGTTTTTT. The whole variable domain, remainder taken from reference TRBV28 and TRBJ1-4, is DVKVTQSSRYLVKRTGEKVFLECVQDMDHENMFWYRQDPGLGLRLIYFSYDVKMKEKGDIPEGYSVSREKKERFSLILESASTNQTSMYLCASGSGAAGEKLFFGSGTQLSVL.

This clone was detected only a few times. This chain joins TRBV10-3 and TRBJ2-1; 7 bases are shared with TRBD1. CDR3 length: 15 amino acids. With V trimmed by 3 bases and J by 0 bases, 2 bases remained unmatched. Germline V gene lookup returns CDR1 ENHRY and CDR2 SYGVKD. The CDR3 is CAISDRDSSYNEQFF. The CDR3 nucleotides read TGTGCCATCAGTGACCGGGACAGCTCCTACAATGAGCAGTTCTTC.

Here the CDR3 reads CASSPGQFTSYGYTF. The CDR3 coding sequence is TGTGCCAGCAGCCCCGGACAGTTTACCTCCTATGGCTACACCTTC. The rearrangement uses TRBV11-2 and TRBJ1-2, with D perhaps matching TRBD1 (6 bases). V lost 5 bases and J lost 4, with 17 bases in between. Germline V gene lookup returns CDR1 SGHAT and CDR2 FQNNGV. This CDR3 is built from 15 residues. Together with reference TRBV11-2 and TRBJ1-2, the CDR3 gives the full variable domain: EAGVAQSPRYKIIEKRQSVAFWCNPISGHATLYWYQQILGQGPKLLIQFQNNGVVDDSQLPKDRFSAERLKGVDSTLKIQPAKLEDSAVYLCASSPGQFTSYGYTFGSGTRLTVV.

The chain is built from TRBV4-1 and TRBJ2-5; 11 bases map to TRBD2. Trimming removed 1 base from V and 5 bases from J; junction bases left unmatched: 9. Germline V gene lookup returns CDR1 MGHRA and CDR2 YSYEKL. The CDR3 spans 17 residues. The CDR3 loop reads CASSQVGLAGGGETQYF. In DNA form, the CDR3 reads TGCGCCAGCAGCCAAGTGGGGCTAGCGGGGGGTGGGGAGACCCAGTACTTC.

The chain recombines TRBV27 with TRBJ2-1, with 9 nucleotides matching TRBD1. Germline V CDR1 and CDR2: MNHEY, SMNVEV (reference sequence). Losses at the gene ends were 8 bases for V and 5 bases for J; bases not matched to a gene: 16. This CDR3 is 17 amino acids long. CDR3 in DNA: TGTGCCAGCCCCTCCGAGGACCGGGACAGGGTAGACAATGAGCAGTTCTTC. Translated, it gives CASPSEDRDRVDNEQFF.

This chain joins TRBV9 and TRBJ2-1; 7 nucleotides match TRBD2. The CDR3 loop spans 14 amino acids. Germline V gene data show CDR1 as SGDLS and CDR2 as YYNGEE. After removal of 8 bases from V and 0 bases from J, the junction contained 5 bases not matched to a gene. CDR3 in amino acids: CARGGGRSYNEQFF. As DNA, the CDR3 is TGTGCCAGGGGGGGAGGGCGCTCCTACAATGAGCAGTTCTTC.

This clone was seen a few times. The rearrangement joins TRBV30 to TRBJ2-7; 9 bases are a match to TRBD1. Germline CDR1 GTSNPN, CDR2 SVGIG (reference sequence). The CDR3 length is 15 residues. With V trimmed by 3 bases and J by 3 bases, 9 bases remained unmatched. CDR3 amino acids: CAWSVGTGIVYEQYF. In nucleotides, the CDR3 is TGTGCCTGGAGCGTCGGGACAGGGATTGTCTACGAGCAGTACTTC.

In its sample, this clone was seen once. The V gene is TRBV5-4, the J gene TRBJ2-2; TRBD1 matches 9 bases. The CDR3 has 16 amino acids. V lost 5 bases, J lost 7 bases, and 12 bases stayed unmatched. Germline V gene data show CDR1 as SGHNT and CDR2 as YYREEE (reference sequence). The CDR3 nucleotides read TGTGCCAGCAGTTCCGGGACAGGGAGATTAGGCGGGGAGCTGTTTTTT. As protein: CASSSGTGRLGGELFF. The full variable domain, its missing parts supplied by reference TRBV5-4 and TRBJ2-2, is ETGVTQSPTHLIKTRGQQVTLRCSSQSGHNTVSWYQQALGQGPQFIFQYYREEENGRGNFPPRFSGLQFPNYSSELNVNALELDDSALYLCASSSGTGRLGGELFFGEGSRLTVL.

V is TRBV5-1 and J is TRBJ2-7; 8 nucleotides match TRBD1. This CDR3 has 15 residues. V dropped 3 bases and J dropped 4; count of bases not matched to a gene: 9. Germline CDR1 is SGHRS and CDR2 is YFSETQ. The CDR3 spells CASSWYPGQVYEQYF. CDR3 DNA sequence: TGCGCCAGCAGCTGGTATCCGGGACAGGTGTACGAGCAGTACTTC.

The chain carries TRBV5-1 and TRBJ2-1; 10 bases are shared with TRBD2. J lost 5 bases, V lost 4 bases, and 9 bases had no gene match. Germline V lookup: CDR1 SGHRS, CDR2 YFSETQ. The CDR3 sequence is 16 residues long. The CDR3 region is CASSTHGTSVNNEQFF. The CDR3 DNA follows: TGCGCCAGCAGCACACACGGGACTAGCGTTAACAATGAGCAGTTCTTC.

This clone came up a few times. The gene calls are TRBV28 and TRBJ1-5; D possibly corresponds to TRBD1 (6 bases). Germline V gene data show CDR1 as MDHEN and CDR2 as SYDVKM. This CDR3 spans 14 amino acids. Trimming shortened V by 6 bases and J by 2 bases, and 11 bases separated the two germline ends. This chain's CDR3 is CASRGDNGNQPQHF. The CDR3 coding sequence is TGTGCCAGCAGAGGGGACAATGGCAATCAGCCCCAGCATTTT.

This chain joins TRBV7-9 and TRBJ2-7, with 8 bases aligning to TRBD1. The CDR3 extends over 12 amino acids. The V gene end was trimmed by 7 bases and the J gene end by 6 bases; junction bases not matched to a gene: 5. From germline, CDR1 is SEHNR and CDR2 FQNEAQ (reference sequence). CDR3 nucleotide sequence: TGTGCCAGCACCCTGACAGGGGTCGAGCAGTACTTC. The encoded protein is CASTLTGVEQYF.

V and J are TRBV7-6 and TRBJ1-1, with a possible D match to TRBD1 (5 bases). Germline CDR1 reads SGHVS; CDR2 reads FNYEAQ. The CDR3 contains 13 residues. Trimming pared 1 base from V and 7 bases from J, leaving 10 bases between. CDR3 sequence (DNA): TGTGCCAGCAGCTTAGGGGGCCCTTTTGAAGCTTTCTTT. It encodes CASSLGGPFEAFF.

The J gene is TRBJ1-1, the V gene TRBV5-1, with a weak D call TRBD1 (6 bases). Germline CDR1 reads SGHRS; CDR2 reads YFSETQ. The CDR3 has 13 amino acids. Trimming left V 4 bases short and J 4 bases short, with 11 bases between. CDR3 loop: CASSTTGRTEAFF. CDR3 DNA: TGCGCCAGCAGCACCACAGGGCGCACTGAAGCTTTCTTT.

J is TRBJ2-2 and V is TRBV7-8; 8 bases map to TRBD1. V lost 4 bases to trimming and J lost 5 bases; unmatched junction nucleotides: 9. The CDR3 is 16 residues long. Germline lookup yields CDR1 SGHVS and CDR2 FQNEAQ. CDR3 region: CASSSPAGGKTGELFF. The CDR3, as DNA: TGTGCCAGCAGCTCCCCGGCAGGGGGCAAGACCGGGGAGCTGTTTTTT.